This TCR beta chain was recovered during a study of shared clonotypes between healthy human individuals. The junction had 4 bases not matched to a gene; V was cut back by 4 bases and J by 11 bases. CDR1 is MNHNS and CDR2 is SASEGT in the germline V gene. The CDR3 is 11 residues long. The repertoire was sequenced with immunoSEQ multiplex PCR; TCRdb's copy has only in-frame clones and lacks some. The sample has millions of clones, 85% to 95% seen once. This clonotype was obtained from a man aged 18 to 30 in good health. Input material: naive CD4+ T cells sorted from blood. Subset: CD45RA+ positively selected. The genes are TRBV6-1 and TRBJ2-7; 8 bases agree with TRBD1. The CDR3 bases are TGTGCCAGCAGTGCCAACAGGGGGAAGTACTTC. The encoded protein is CASSANRGKYF.